The 27 T cell receptor beta chains presented below share a single source sample, sequenced in a study of T-cell memory formation after mild COVID-19. In TCRdb, the 5' RACE reads were re-called with MiXCR into one record per CDR3 protein. Here the sample spans about 90,000 distinct CDR3 sequences, roughly 16% being singletons. Sequenced: PBMCs or a T cell subset sorted from them (not recorded which). The source is a man aged 18 to 29 who had mild COVID-19 (a few samples of this study predate the infection). Cell type and time point are not known.

J is TRBJ1-1 and V is TRBV7-9; tentative D call: TRBD1 (5 bases). Germline CDR1 reads SEHNR; CDR2 reads FQNEAQ (reference sequence). Deletions cut 5 bases from V and 1 base from J, with 17 bases between. The CDR3 has 16 amino acids. The CDR3, as DNA: TGTGCCAGCAGCCCACCGGGACGGGACCCGAACACTGAAGCTTTCTTT. Translated, it gives CASSPPGRDPNTEAFF. Based on the CDR3 plus reference TRBV7-9 and TRBJ1-1, the full variable domain is DTGVSQNPRHKITKRGQNVTFRCDPISEHNRLYWYRQTLGQGPEFLTYFQNEAQLEKSRLLSDRFSAERPKGSFSTLEIQRTEQGDSAMYLCASSPPGRDPNTEAFFGQGTRLTVV.

This clonotype was counted at least ten times. The V gene is TRBV12-5, the J gene TRBJ2-1, with TRBD1 matching 8 bases. This CDR3 spans 14 amino acids. The V and J ends lost 3 bases and 9 bases, in that order; junction bases with no gene match: 7. Per the germline V gene, CDR1 is LGHNT and CDR2 is FRNRAP. CDR3 DNA: TGTGCTAGTGGTTTCGGGACAGGAGTCTTTGAGCAGTTCTTC. The encoded protein is CASGFGTGVFEQFF.

The chain carries TRBV5-1 and TRBJ2-5; D gene ambiguous. This CDR3 is 16 amino acids long. Between the trimmed V and J ends, which lost 9 bases and 2 bases, there was a span of 23 bases. Germline V lookup: CDR1 SGHRS, CDR2 YFSETQ. CDR3 sequence: CATSGGAERYQETQYF. CDR3 DNA: TGCGCCACCTCCGGCGGTGCTGAGAGGTATCAAGAGACCCAGTACTTC.

This clonotype was detected only a few times. The CDR3 sequence: CASSLGDRETNVLTF. The CDR3 DNA sequence: TGTGCCAGCAGTTTAGGGGACAGGGAGACCAACGTCCTGACTTTC. V gene TRBV28 combines with J gene TRBJ2-6; 9 positions agree with TRBD1. The ends lost 2 bases at V and 8 bases at J; junction bases unmatched: 4. Germline CDR1 reads MDHEN; CDR2 reads SYDVKM. The CDR3 runs 15 residues.

This clonotype came up a few times. The chain uses TRBV27 and TRBJ2-3, with D perhaps matching TRBD2 (6 bases). Trimming took off 2 bases at V and 4 bases at J, with 10 bases between the two ends. The CDR3 runs 14 residues. Per germline, CDR1 MNHEY and CDR2 SMNVEV (reference sequence). The CDR3 DNA reads TGTGCCAGCAGTTTACGGAGGGCGTCAGATACGCAGTATTTT. Protein: CASSLRRASDTQYF.

A few counts support this clonotype. The V gene is TRBV20-1, the J gene TRBJ2-3; the D is unclear. From germline, CDR1 is DFQATT and CDR2 SNEGSKA (reference sequence). V dropped 2 bases and J dropped 4 bases, with 16 bases sitting between them. The CDR3 consists of 15 residues. The CDR3 nucleotides are TGCAGTGCTAGACACAGTCTGCGGTGGTCAGATACGCAGTATTTT. Translated, it gives CSARHSLRWSDTQYF.

This clonotype was counted ten times or more. CDR3 DNA sequence: TGCGCCAGCAGCCAAGATCCCCGATCCCTGGGGAGTGAGCAGTTCTTC. The encoded protein is CASSQDPRSLGSEQFF. The chain couples TRBV4-3 to TRBJ2-1; a weak D match, TRBD2 (5 bases). The CDR3 covers 16 residues. Germline values: CDR1 LGHNA, CDR2 YSLEER. V was cut by 0 bases and J by 9 bases, with 18 bases left in between.

This clonotype was observed at least ten times. This chain uses TRBV5-4 with TRBJ2-5, with D unresolved. V lost 0 bases and J lost 2, with 5 bases in between. CDR3 length: 13 residues. The germline V gene encodes CDR1 SGHNT and CDR2 YYREEE (reference sequence). CDR3 protein: CASSLEIQETQYF. The DNA of the CDR3 is TGTGCCAGCAGCTTGGAGATACAAGAGACCCAGTACTTC.

This clonotype was seen a few times. The V gene is TRBV12-3 or TRBV12-4, the J gene TRBJ2-7; possibly TRBD2 for D (5 bases). This CDR3 spans 13 amino acids. The V end was cut by 3 bases, the J end by 4 bases, with 10 bases between. The DNA for the CDR3 is TGTGCCAGCAGTTTCGGGGTTGGGTACGAGCAGTACGTC. As protein: CASSFGVGYEQYV.

Only a few counts were recorded for this clonotype. V is TRBV27 and J is TRBJ2-1; TRBD2 aligns across 8 bases. V gave up 3 bases and J gave up 6 bases; unmatched junction bases: 7. The germline CDR1 and CDR2 sequences are MNHEY and SMNVEV (reference sequence). The CDR3 consists of 15 residues. The DNA of the CDR3 is TGTGCCAGCAGTTTCCCCTGGCTAGCGGGCAATGAGCAGTTCTTC. Translation gives CASSFPWLAGNEQFF.

The chain combines TRBV29-1 with TRBJ2-3; D tentatively reads TRBD1 or TRBD2 (5 bases each). Trimming stripped 4 bases from V and 5 bases from J, with 25 bases between. The CDR3 loop spans 17 amino acids. Germline lookup yields CDR1 SQVTM and CDR2 ANQGSEA. In nucleotides, the CDR3 is TGCAGCGTTGCAGGTAGCCTAGGGCGCAGGGACCAAGATACGCAGTATTTT. It translates to CSVAGSLGRRDQDTQYF.

The rearrangement uses TRBV12-3 or TRBV12-4 and TRBJ2-2, with D tentatively TRBD1 (7 bases). Between the trimmed V and J ends, which lost 6 bases and 9 bases, there was a span of 14 bases. The CDR3 contains 13 residues. CDR3 DNA: TGTGCCAGCAGCCCCAGGGGGGCAAGGGAGCTGTTTTTT. Its translation is CASSPRGARELFF.

In this sample, this clonotype turned up a few times. This chain links TRBV11-1 with TRBJ2-3; 10 nucleotides align to TRBD2. Germline CDR1 and CDR2: SGHAT and FQDESV (reference sequence). Unmatched junction bases numbered 8, after V lost 2 bases and J lost 0 bases. The CDR3 extends over 18 amino acids. The CDR3 DNA reads TGTGCCAGCAGCTTACTAGCGGGGGAGATCACTAGCACAGATACGCAGTATTTT. Residues: CASSLLAGEITSTDTQYF. Together with reference TRBV11-1 and TRBJ2-3, the CDR3 gives the full variable domain: EAEVAQSPRYKITEKSQAVAFWCDPISGHATLYWYRQILGQGPELLVQFQDESVVDDSQLPKDRFSAERLKGVDSTLKIQPAELGDSAMYLCASSLLAGEITSTDTQYFGPGTRLTVL.

There are a few counts of this clonotype. This rearrangement joins TRBV4-1 to TRBJ2-3; the D is unclear. The V end lost 3 bases, the J end lost 14 bases, and 18 bases lay between the germline ends. CDR3 size: 13 residues. Looked up from germline, CDR1 is MGHRA and CDR2 is YSYEKL. Here the CDR3 reads CASSQLNTNNPYF. CDR3 DNA sequence: TGCGCCAGCAGCCAGCTGAATACTAATAACCCGTATTTT.

This clonotype was observed at least ten times. This sequence joins TRBV5-1 and TRBJ2-1; 12 bases agree with TRBD2. V was pared by 4 bases and J by 7 bases, with 9 bases of the junction left unmatched. This CDR3 spans 16 amino acids. Looked up from germline, CDR1 is SGHRS and CDR2 is YFSETQ. CDR3 in DNA: TGCGCCAGCAGCGCTAGACTAGCGGGGGAGGGGAATGAGCAGTTCTTC. Amino acid sequence: CASSARLAGEGNEQFF.

This clonotype was counted a few times. This sequence joins TRBV7-8 and TRBJ2-3, with D perhaps matching TRBD1 or TRBD2 (5 bases each). Germline V lookup: CDR1 SGHVS, CDR2 FQNEAQ. Trimming removed 8 bases from V and 5 bases from J, with 20 bases in between. This CDR3 has 15 amino acids. The CDR3: CASSPGAGARDTQYF. The CDR3 coding sequence is TGTGCCAGCTCCCCCGGGGCCGGGGCCCGAGATACGCAGTATTTT.

J is TRBJ2-3 and V is TRBV9; possibly TRBD1 or TRBD2 for D (6 bases each). Trimming removed 1 base from V and 2 bases from J, with 8 bases in between. The CDR3 spans 14 residues. Germline loops: CDR1 SGDLS, CDR2 YYNGEE. In nucleotides, the CDR3 is TGTGCCAGCAGCGTATCGGGGGCCACAGATACGCAGTATTTT. It specifies CASSVSGATDTQYF. The full variable domain, in which reference TRBV9 and TRBJ2-3 provide the parts outside the CDR3, is DSGVTQTPKHLITATGQRVTLRCSPRSGDLSVYWYQQSLDQGLQFLIQYYNGEERAKGNILERFSAQQFPDLHSELNLSSLELGDSALYFCASSVSGATDTQYFGPGTRLTVL.

The CDR3 nucleotides are TGTGCCAGCAGCTTTGGCCAGAAGAACACTGAAGCTTTCTTT. This sequence encodes CASSFGQKNTEAFF. This chain connects TRBV7-9 to TRBJ1-1; no clear D gene. The CDR3 contains 14 residues. Germline assignment: CDR1 SEHNR and CDR2 FQNEAQ (reference sequence). The V end was cut by 3 bases, the J end by 1 base, with 9 bases between.

This clonotype was observed a few times. The chain carries TRBV6-2 or TRBV6-3 and TRBJ1-5; 11 bases align to TRBD1. V shed 6 bases, J shed 4 bases, and the junction held 2 bases outside the gene matches. CDR1 is MNHEY, CDR2 SVGEGT, per germline. The CDR3 contains 14 residues. This CDR3 is CASSRDRGNQPQHF. Here the CDR3 DNA reads TGTGCCAGCAGCCGGGACAGGGGGAATCAGCCCCAGCATTTT.

The rearrangement joins TRBV6-5 to TRBJ2-5, with D maybe TRBD1 (6 bases). Trimming took off 7 bases at V and 5 bases at J, with 23 bases between the two ends. Germline assignment: CDR1 MNHEY and CDR2 SVGAGI. CDR3 size: 16 residues. The CDR3 spells CASTSIAPRGWETQYF. CDR3 nucleotide sequence: TGTGCCAGCACCTCCATCGCCCCCAGGGGTTGGGAGACCCAGTACTTC.

The chain has TRBV4-3 and TRBJ2-7; TRBD2 is a possible D gene (5 bases). The CDR3 is made up of 12 amino acids. In germline, CDR1 is LGHNA, CDR2 YSLEER. Trimming cost V 0 bases and J 6 bases, with 6 bases left between them. The CDR3 sequence: CASSQDRGEQYF. The CDR3 DNA reads as TGCGCCAGCAGCCAAGACCGGGGCGAGCAGTACTTC.

This clonotype was observed a handful of times. The chain carries TRBV4-2 and TRBJ2-5; D might be TRBD2 (5 bases). Looked up from germline, CDR1 is LGHNA and CDR2 is YNFKEQ. This CDR3 spans 14 amino acids. V lost 0 bases and J lost 1, with 6 bases in between. CDR3 coding DNA: TGTGCCAGCAGCCAAGATGGGAGCCAAGAGACCCAGTACTTC. Protein product: CASSQDGSQETQYF.

The J gene is TRBJ2-7, the V gene TRBV2, with 8 bases that match TRBD2. CDR1 and CDR2 (germline): SNHLY, FYNNEI. This CDR3 is 16 amino acids long. Trimming cost V 0 bases and J 0 bases; bases outside gene matches: 4. The CDR3 spells CASSEAASGRSYEQYV. CDR3 DNA: TGTGCCAGCAGTGAAGCGGCTAGCGGGCGCTCCTACGAGCAGTACGTC.

This clonotype has a handful of counts. The chain combines TRBV4-3 with TRBJ2-3, with D tentatively TRBD1 (6 bases). Trimming cost V 0 bases and J 2 bases, with 24 bases left between them. Germline CDR1 is LGHNA and CDR2 is YSLEER. There are 20 residues in the CDR3. The CDR3: CASSQDYYNFYRADTDTQYF. CDR3 in DNA: TGCGCCAGCAGCCAAGATTATTATAACTTTTACAGGGCAGACACAGATACGCAGTATTTT.

In this sample, this clonotype turned up a few times. This chain joins TRBV27 and TRBJ2-1; 16 bases align to TRBD2. The trim removed 4 bases at V and 5 bases at J, leaving 2 bases unmatched. The CDR3 loop spans 16 amino acids. Germline values: CDR1 MNHEY, CDR2 SMNVEV (reference sequence). The CDR3 region has the DNA TGTGCCAGCAGTTCGGGACTAGCGGGGGGGCACAATGAGCAGTTCTTC. Encoded protein: CASSSGLAGGHNEQFF.

This clonotype came up a few times. The chain recombines TRBV4-2 with TRBJ1-1; D remains ambiguous. Trimming pared 1 base from V and 1 base from J, leaving 4 bases between. This CDR3 comprises 13 residues. In germline, CDR1 is LGHNA, CDR2 YNFKEQ. The CDR3 region is CASSQAPNTEAFF. DNA for the CDR3: TGTGCCAGCAGCCAAGCGCCGAACACTGAAGCTTTCTTT.

The V gene is TRBV27, the J gene TRBJ1-5; no reliable D call. This CDR3 contains 13 residues. V gave up 3 bases and J gave up 3 bases, with 6 bases separating them. Germline V gene lookup returns CDR1 MNHEY and CDR2 SMNVEV (reference sequence). This CDR3 reads CASSFNYNQPQHF. The CDR3 DNA is TGTGCCAGCAGTTTTAATTACAATCAGCCCCAGCATTTT.